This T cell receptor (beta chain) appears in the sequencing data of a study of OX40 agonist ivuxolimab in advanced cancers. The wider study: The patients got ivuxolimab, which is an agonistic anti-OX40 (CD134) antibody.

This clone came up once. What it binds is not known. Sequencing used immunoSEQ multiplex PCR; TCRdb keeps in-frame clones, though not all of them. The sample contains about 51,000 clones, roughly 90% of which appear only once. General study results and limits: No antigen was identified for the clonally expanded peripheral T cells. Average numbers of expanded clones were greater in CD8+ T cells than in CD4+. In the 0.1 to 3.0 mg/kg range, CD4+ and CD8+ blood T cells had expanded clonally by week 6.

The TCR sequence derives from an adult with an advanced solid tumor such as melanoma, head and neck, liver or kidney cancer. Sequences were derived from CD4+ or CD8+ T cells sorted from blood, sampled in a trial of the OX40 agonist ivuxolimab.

CDR3 bases: TGTGCCAGCTCACCACCGGGCGGGAGGACCAATCTGGAGACCCAGTACTTC. Translating gives CASSPPGGRTNLETQYF. The V gene is TRBV18, the J gene TRBJ2-5; the match to TRBD2 covers 8 bases. J lost 5 bases, V lost 0 bases, and 11 bases had no gene match. Germline CDR1 reads KGHSH; CDR2 reads LQKENI. CDR3 length: 17 amino acids.